This passage covers 31 T cell receptor beta chains from one sample sequenced in a study of blood T cell repertoires in COVID-19 (dated by TCRdb to 2020 to 2022). Library generation was performed with the immunoSEQ multiplex PCR assay. Imported from immuneACCESS, the table was reduced by TCRdb to in-frame sequences with V and J called. These copies leave out some clones; in studies compared against another copy, an unresolved V gene accounts for under half, and the cause of the remainder is not known. The sample has 39,000 or so clones on record, 81% of them singletons. Less than 40% of the sample rests with the top ten. The sample consisted of peripheral blood. The source of these receptors is a middle-aged man with active or convalescent COVID-19.

The chain joins TRBV5-6 to TRBJ2-1; D is undetermined. The CDR3 covers 11 residues. V was shortened by 4 bases and J by 7 bases, with 6 bases between the two germline ends. The germline gives CDR1 SGHDT, CDR2 YYEEEE. The CDR3 region has the DNA TGTGCCAGCAGCCTTCTTAATGAGCAGTTCTTC. Translated, it gives CASSLLNEQFF.

The chain combines TRBV27 with TRBJ1-2, with no clear D. The V gene lost 3 bases and the J gene lost 7 bases, with 21 bases spanning the gap. In germline, CDR1 is MNHEY, CDR2 SMNVEV (reference sequence). The CDR3 extends over 16 amino acids. Here the CDR3 DNA reads TGTGCCAGCAGTTTCAATCCGTGGAGGAGTCTGAGTGGCTACACCTTC. This sequence encodes CASSFNPWRSLSGYTF.

The chain links TRBV28 to TRBJ2-4; no definite D call. Germline lookup yields CDR1 MDHEN and CDR2 SYDVKM. Trimming removed 7 bases from V and 0 bases from J, with 10 bases in between. The CDR3 runs to 14 residues. The CDR3: CASIGLTAKNIQYF. CDR3 nucleotides: TGTGCCAGCATTGGGCTAACAGCCAAAAACATTCAGTACTTC.

This chain links TRBV5-8 with TRBJ2-2; the match to TRBD1 covers 9 bases. CDR1 is SGHTS, CDR2 YDEGEE, per germline. The CDR3 runs 16 residues. The ends lost 6 bases at V and 4 bases at J; junction bases unmatched: 10. The CDR3 DNA follows: TGTGCCAGCACTCTAACCGGGACAGGGATCACCGGGGAGCTGTTTTTT. Translation: CASTLTGTGITGELFF. Full variable domain (missing parts from reference TRBV5-8 and TRBJ2-2): EAGVTQSPTHLIKTRGQQATLRCSPISGHTSVYWYQQALGLGLQFLLWYDEGEERNRGNFPPRFSGRQFPNYSSELNVNALELEDSALYLCASTLTGTGITGELFFGEGSRLTVL.

In its sample, this clone was seen a few times. The chain uses TRBV19 and TRBJ1-5; D uncertain. V lost 3 bases, J lost 5 bases, and 8 bases lay in between. CDR1 is LNHDA and CDR2 is SQIVND in the germline V gene (reference sequence). The CDR3 runs to 13 residues. CDR3 protein: CASSMSIYQPQHF. The CDR3 bases are TGTGCCAGTAGTATGTCCATTTATCAGCCCCAGCATTTT.

V is TRBV4-1 and J is TRBJ1-2, with TRBD1 matching over 9 bases. Germline V gene data show CDR1 as MGHRA and CDR2 as YSYEKL. Trimming at V came to 4 bases and at J to 6 bases, leaving 15 bases not matched to a gene. The CDR3 length is 17 residues. The CDR3 sequence: CASSLRSGTGGADGYTF. CDR3 DNA sequence: TGCGCCAGCAGCCTCCGCTCCGGAACAGGGGGCGCGGATGGCTACACCTTC.

The chain employs TRBV7-9 and TRBJ1-2; no firm D call. With 3 bases removed from V and 7 bases from J, the gap between germline ends came to 9 bases. The CDR3 has 12 amino acids. Germline V gene lookup returns CDR1 SEHNR and CDR2 FQNEAQ (reference sequence). CDR3 residues: CASSLDEGGYTF. CDR3 nucleotide sequence: TGTGCCAGCAGCTTGGACGAGGGTGGCTACACCTTC. The entire variable domain, with the rest obtained from reference TRBV7-9 and TRBJ1-2, is as follows: DTGVSQNPRHKITKRGQNVTFRCDPISEHNRLYWYRQTLGQGPEFLTYFQNEAQLEKSRLLSDRFSAERPKGSFSTLEIQRTEQGDSAMYLCASSLDEGGYTFGSGTRLTVV.

This clone was seen only a few times. This rearrangement joins TRBV2 to TRBJ1-5, with TRBD1 identical over 8 bases. With 10 bases clipped from V and 2 bases from J, the junction kept 1 base outside the gene matches. The CDR3 has 12 amino acids. Germline-derived CDR1 and CDR2 are SNHLY and FYNNEI. The CDR3 coding sequence is TGTGCCATACAGGGGGGCAATCAGCCCCAGCATTTT. Encoded protein: CAIQGGNQPQHF.

This sequence joins TRBV4-2 and TRBJ1-5, with D possibly matching TRBD1 (6 bases). This CDR3 has 13 residues. CDR1 and CDR2 from the germline V gene are LGHNA and YNFKEQ. With 0 bases removed from V and 9 bases from J, the gap between germline ends came to 9 bases. The CDR3 spells CASSQELGGPQHF. The CDR3 DNA reads TGTGCCAGCAGCCAAGAGCTAGGGGGGCCCCAGCATTTT.

The V and J genes are TRBV10-1 and TRBJ1-5; 7 bases match TRBD1. Germline V lookup: CDR1 WNHNN, CDR2 SYGVQD (reference sequence). This CDR3 comprises 13 residues. The ends lost 8 bases at V and 3 bases at J; junction bases unmatched: 4. CDR3 region: CASSGQVNQPQHF. The CDR3, as DNA: TGCGCCAGCTCCGGACAGGTCAATCAGCCCCAGCATTTT.

The CDR3 DNA reads as TGTGCCACCCGGACAGGGGAGAACACTGAAGCTTTCTTT. It translates to CATRTGENTEAFF. This chain connects TRBV24-1 to TRBJ1-1; 9 bases align to TRBD1. The CDR3 contains 13 residues. The V and J ends lost 9 bases and 1 base, in that order; junction bases with no gene match: 2. CDR1 and CDR2 from the germline V gene are KGHDR and SFDVKD.

The chain links TRBV3-1 (or the pseudogene TRBV3-2) to TRBJ2-3; TRBD2 aligns across 11 bases. The CDR3 sequence is 20 residues long. The J segment lost 0 bases and the V segment lost 0 bases, leaving 11 bases of the junction unmatched. In germline, CDR1 is LGHDT, CDR2 YNNKEL (reference sequence). The CDR3 here is CASSQDDPRGLAESTDTQYF. The CDR3 DNA follows: TGTGCCAGCAGCCAAGACGATCCCAGGGGACTAGCGGAGAGCACAGATACGCAGTATTTT.

V gene TRBV30 combines with J gene TRBJ2-2, with a tentative D call TRBD1 (5 bases). CDR1 and CDR2 (germline): GTSNPN, SVGIG (reference sequence). V was shortened by 3 bases and J by 3 bases, with 11 bases between the two germline ends. The CDR3 is 14 residues long. This CDR3 is CAWRGLGDTGELFF. CDR3 in DNA: TGTGCCTGGAGGGGGCTAGGAGACACCGGGGAGCTGTTTTTT.

This chain joins TRBV4-1 and TRBJ1-1; D might be TRBD1 (6 bases). CDR1 MGHRA and CDR2 YSYEKL come from the germline V gene. Deletions cut 4 bases from V and 1 base from J, with 13 bases between. The CDR3 loop spans 15 amino acids. In DNA, the CDR3 is TGCGCCAGCAGCCTAGGGCAGGGGACGAACACTGAAGCTTTCTTT. Amino acid sequence: CASSLGQGTNTEAFF.

The gene calls are TRBV7-9 and TRBJ2-7, with 10 bases that match TRBD1. This CDR3 is 14 amino acids long. Germline assignment: CDR1 SEHNR and CDR2 FQNEAQ (reference sequence). V lost 4 bases and J lost 5; bases outside the gene matches: 5. CDR3 loop: CASSSRQGADEQYF. CDR3 DNA: TGTGCCAGCAGCTCACGACAGGGGGCTGACGAGCAGTACTTC.

CDR3 in amino acids: CASSEQGGGNIQYF. The CDR3 DNA is TGCGCCAGCAGTGAACAGGGGGGTGGGAACATTCAGTACTTC. The chain carries TRBV10-2 and TRBJ2-4, with 8 bases identical to TRBD1. Germline lookup yields CDR1 WSHSY and CDR2 SAAADI. V dropped 3 bases and J dropped 7; count of bases not matched to a gene: 5. This CDR3 contains 14 residues.

This clone was observed a few times. The chain combines TRBV6-5 with TRBJ1-2; the match to TRBD1 covers 8 bases. The V gene's germline CDR1 is MNHEY and CDR2 SVGAGI. V shed 9 bases and J 2 bases; nucleotides not matched to a gene: 5. This CDR3 spans 13 amino acids. This CDR3 reads CASFQGANYGYTF. The CDR3 DNA sequence: TGTGCCAGTTTCCAGGGGGCGAACTATGGCTACACCTTC.

J is TRBJ1-1 and V is TRBV11-2; D perhaps matches TRBD1 (5 bases). Germline V gives CDR1 SGHAT, CDR2 FQNNGV. The CDR3 is made up of 15 amino acids. V lost 4 bases and J 7 bases, leaving 19 bases between the germline ends. As DNA, the CDR3 is TGTGCCAGCAGCTCCCGGGACCTCGGGAGGAGTGAAGCTTTCTTT. Translated: CASSSRDLGRSEAFF.

The rearrangement joins TRBV4-3 to TRBJ2-1; 9 bases agree with TRBD2. The CDR3 spans 17 residues. Trimming at V came to 1 base and at J to 9 bases, leaving 13 bases not matched to a gene. Germline CDR1 and CDR2: LGHNA and YSLEER. CDR3 in DNA: TGCGCCAGCAGCCAAGGTGCCTTCGGCGGGGGGGATACTGAGCAGTTCTTC. It translates to CASSQGAFGGGDTEQFF.

The V call is TRBV29-1, the J call TRBJ1-3; no definite D call. The ends were cut back, 0 bases at V and 0 bases at J, with 9 bases in the middle. CDR1 and CDR2 from the germline V gene are SQVTM and ANQGSEA. CDR3 length: 15 residues. This CDR3 is CSVEDGLLSGNTIYF. CDR3 sequence (DNA): TGCAGCGTTGAAGATGGGCTACTCTCTGGAAACACCATATATTTT.

The rearrangement joins TRBV21-1 to TRBJ2-5; the DNA was not compared with TRBD2, the D call given in the table. TRBV21-1 is listed as a pseudogene. This CDR3 spans 20 amino acids. CDR3 loop: CASSPILTSGSESEQETQYF. The CDR3 DNA follows: TGTGCCAGCAGCCCCATCCTAACTAGCGGGAGTGAGAGCGAACAAGAGACCCAGTACTTC.

The chain combines TRBV7-2 with TRBJ2-3; 11 nucleotides agree with TRBD2. The germline V gene encodes CDR1 SGHTA and CDR2 FQGNSA. The CDR3 is 17 residues long. With 0 bases clipped from V and 2 bases from J, the junction kept 4 bases outside the gene matches. The CDR3 DNA reads TGTGCCAGCAGCTTAGCTCCTAGCGGGGGGTACACAGATACGCAGTATTTT. As protein: CASSLAPSGGYTDTQYF.

In DNA, the CDR3 is TGTGCCACCAGTGAGGGACACCTGAGGGGAGATACTGAAGCTTTCTTT. The encoded protein is CATSEGHLRGDTEAFF. The genes are TRBV24-1 and TRBJ1-1, with D tentatively TRBD1 (6 bases). V lost 4 bases, J lost 5 bases, and 19 bases lay in between. Germline-derived CDR1 and CDR2 are KGHDR and SFDVKD. This CDR3 region has 16 residues.

The V and J genes are TRBV18 and TRBJ2-6, with D maybe TRBD1 (6 bases). CDR3 length: 18 residues. Per germline, CDR1 KGHSH and CDR2 LQKENI. With 6 bases removed from V and 4 bases from J, the gap between germline ends came to 22 bases. CDR3 nucleotide sequence: TGTGCCAGCTCTTCTACACAGGGTAGGGCTCTGGGGGCCAACGTCCTGACTTTC. Protein: CASSSTQGRALGANVLTF.

This chain joins TRBV19 and TRBJ1-1, with D perhaps matching TRBD1 (6 bases). V dropped 3 bases and J dropped 0 bases, with 11 bases sitting between them. This CDR3 is built from 15 residues. Germline assignment: CDR1 LNHDA and CDR2 SQIVND (reference sequence). For the CDR3, the DNA is TGTGCCAGTAGTATGGACAGTTGGATGAACACTGAAGCTTTCTTT. It specifies CASSMDSWMNTEAFF. Supplemented by reference TRBV19 and TRBJ1-1, the full variable domain reads DGGITQSPKYLFRKEGQNVTLSCEQNLNHDAMYWYRQDPGQGLRLIYYSQIVNDFQKGDIAEGYSVSREKKESFPLTVTSAQKNPTAFYLCASSMDSWMNTEAFFGQGTRLTVV.

As concerns this clone: A much larger clonotype is one base distant, so this may be a read error. This chain joins TRBV30 and TRBJ1-5; D is ambiguous. This CDR3 is 14 amino acids long. CDR1 GTSNPN and CDR2 SVGIG come from the germline V gene (reference sequence). In nucleotides, the CDR3 is TGTACCTGGAGTAGTTTCCGGAGCCAAGGGCCCCAGCATTTT. It encodes CTWSSFRSQGPQHF.

The rearrangement uses TRBV12-3 or TRBV12-4 and TRBJ1-2; D is possibly TRBD1 (5 bases). V dropped 6 bases and J dropped 1 base, with 9 bases sitting between them. The CDR3 runs to 13 residues. The CDR3 is CASSTTVNYGYTF. The CDR3 nucleotides read TGTGCCAGCAGCACGACAGTTAACTATGGCTACACCTTC.

J is TRBJ1-2 and V is TRBV15; no clear D gene. Trimming left V 6 bases short and J 3 bases short, with 17 bases between. Per the germline V gene, CDR1 is LNHNV and CDR2 is YYDKDF (reference sequence). This CDR3 contains 15 residues. The CDR3 DNA sequence: TGTGCCACCAGGGAAGGGCGGGCGGTTTACTATGGCTACACCTTC. The encoded protein is CATREGRAVYYGYTF.

In this sample, this clone turned up once. J is TRBJ2-7 and V is TRBV7-2; TRBD2 aligns across 10 bases. Germline CDR1 reads SGHTA; CDR2 reads FQGNSA. V trimming: 8 bases; J trimming: 0 bases; junction bases outside the gene matches: 13. The CDR3 extends over 17 amino acids. CDR3 DNA: TGTGCCAGCCGTGGGGCTAGCGGGGGTTTCAACTCCTACGAGCAGTACTTC. Encoded protein: CASRGASGGFNSYEQYF.

The rearrangement uses TRBV7-3 and TRBJ2-5; 15 bases fit TRBD2. The germline V gene has CDR1 SGHTA and CDR2 FQGTGA. After removal of 3 bases from V and 5 bases from J, the junction contained 4 bases not matched to a gene. CDR3 length: 16 amino acids. The CDR3, as DNA: TGTGCCAGCAGCTTGGGACTAGCGGGAGGTCAGGAGACCCAGTACTTC. This gives the protein CASSLGLAGGQETQYF.

The V and J genes are TRBV24-1 and TRBJ2-2, with 7 positions matching TRBD1. Looked up from germline, CDR1 is KGHDR and CDR2 is SFDVKD. The J segment lost 1 base and the V segment lost 9 bases, leaving 4 bases of the junction unmatched. CDR3 length: 14 amino acids. CDR3 DNA sequence: TGTGCCACCGGGCCAGGGGGGAACACCGGGGAGCTGTTTTTT. This translates into CATGPGGNTGELFF.